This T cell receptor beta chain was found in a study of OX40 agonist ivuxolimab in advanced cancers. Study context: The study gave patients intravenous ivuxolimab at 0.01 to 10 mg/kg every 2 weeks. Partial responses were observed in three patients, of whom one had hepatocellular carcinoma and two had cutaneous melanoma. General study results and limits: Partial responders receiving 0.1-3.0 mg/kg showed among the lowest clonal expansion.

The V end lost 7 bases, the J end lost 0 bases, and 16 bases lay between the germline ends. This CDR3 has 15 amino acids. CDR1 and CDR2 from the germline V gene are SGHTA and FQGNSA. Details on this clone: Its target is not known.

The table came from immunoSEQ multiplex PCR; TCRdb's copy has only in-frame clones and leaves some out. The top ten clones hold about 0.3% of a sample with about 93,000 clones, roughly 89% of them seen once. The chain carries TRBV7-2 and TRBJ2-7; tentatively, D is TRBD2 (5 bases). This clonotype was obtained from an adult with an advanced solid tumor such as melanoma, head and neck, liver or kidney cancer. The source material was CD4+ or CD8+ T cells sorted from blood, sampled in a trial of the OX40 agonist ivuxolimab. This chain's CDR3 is CASTSLDGNSYEQYF. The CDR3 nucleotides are TGTGCCAGCACCTCCTTGGACGGGAACTCCTACGAGCAGTACTTC. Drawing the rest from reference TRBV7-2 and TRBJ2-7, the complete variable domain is GAGVSQSPSNKVTEKGKDVELRCDPISGHTALYWYRQSLGQGLEFLIYFQGNSAPDKSGLPSDRFSAERTGGSVSTLTIQRTQQEDSAVYLCASTSLDGNSYEQYFGPGTRLTVT.